This T cell receptor (beta chain) was captured by sequencing in a study of blood T cell repertoires in COVID-19 (dated by TCRdb to about 2020). Concerning the study at large: Samples from collaborators originated in the United States, Italy and Spain and spanned both the acute and convalescent phases of COVID-19. The prospective study material was composed of cDNA or gDNA derived from T cells, B-cell-depleted T cells, or PBMCs. Deeply sampled blood TCRbeta repertoires from subjects exposed to, actively infected with, or recovered from COVID-19 were included in the dataset. The samples were drawn from two sources: the first 160 participants of the ongoing ImmuneRACE study, and fewer than 1,500 subjects contributed by 6 global collaborators. The repertoires were made available in a free public database intended to serve as a resource for research on the immune response to SARS-CoV-2. HLA class I and class II types, where available, came from metadata supplied by the sample provider rather than from assay-based typing. Nearly every sample came with metadata listing a de-identified subject ID, COVID-19 status, age in years and sex.

This clone came up once. Its antigen target is currently unknown. Base qualities were left out, and no much larger clone turns up one base away. The CDR3 runs 17 amino acids, cysteine and phenylalanine included. Only the CDR3 DNA stays, 51 bases, in frame from base 1. CDR1 and CDR2 are drawn from the germline V gene (reference sequence): SEHNR, FQNEAQ. V is cut by 1 base and J by 5 bases, and the space between the germline ends is 18 bases. The full study reports these points: The amount of clinical and demographic metadata varied by source and participant and was provided uncurated.

The immunoSEQ Assay, a bias-controlled multiplex PCR, was used to amplify TCRbeta CDR3 regions from genomic DNA. Turning to the authors' computational methods: The number of nucleated cells in each sample was estimated by amplification of reference gene primers within the assay. Sequence reads were collapsed and filtered to measure the absolute abundance of every unique TCRbeta CDR3 rearrangement. For each sample, productive Simpson clonality was calculated as the square root of Simpson's diversity index across productive rearrangements. TCRdb re-hosts the immuneACCESS table, in-frame sequences only. Its copies lack some clones; in the studies checked, an unresolved V gene accounts for under half of them, and the cause for the rest is not known. The V and J calls and clone size are taken from that table; D and trimming were inferred from the DNA. The sample includes 85,000 to 110,000 clones, with around 92% observed a single time. The leading ten clones occupy 3% to 4.5% of the sample.

Collaborating institutions collected whole blood in K2EDTA tubes following their own protocols. For TCRbeta analysis, collaborators shipped samples as frozen whole blood, isolated PBMCs, or DNA extracted from either of those sample types. Recombination connected TRBV7-9 to TRBJ2-1, with TRBD1 tentatively as D gene (7 bases match). Sequencing was carried out using peripheral blood. This clonotype was obtained from a woman aged 55-70 years with acute or convalescent COVID-19. The DNA sequence is as follows: TGTGCCAGCAGCTTAGAGCTCGGGACTCAGGGGGACAATGAGCAGTTCTTC. The encoded protein is CASSLELGTQGDNEQFF.